Below are 19 T cell receptor beta chains sequenced from a single sample in a study of T-cell memory formation after mild COVID-19. Using its own MiXCR run on the 5' RACE reads, TCRdb lists one record per CDR3 protein. Of a few hundred thousand distinct CDR3 sequences detected, around 24% appear once; the ten largest clones hold about 8.7%. The sequenced material came from PBMCs or a T cell subset sorted from them (not recorded which). These receptors all stem from an adult woman who had mild COVID-19 (a few samples of this study predate the infection). Cell type and time point are not known.

This clonotype appeared a few times. The rearrangement joins TRBV10-3 to TRBJ1-1; D is uncertain. CDR1 ENHRY and CDR2 SYGVKD come from the germline V gene. CDR3 length: 12 residues. Trimming took off 10 bases at V and 1 base at J, with 10 bases between the two ends. CDR3 in amino acids: CATNGGNTEAFF. The DNA of the CDR3 is TGTGCCACTAACGGAGGGAACACTGAAGCTTTCTTT.

The rearrangement links TRBV29-1 to TRBJ1-2; no firm D call. Trimming left V 4 bases short and J 2 bases short, with 5 bases between. CDR1 SQVTM and CDR2 ANQGSEA come from the germline V gene. This CDR3 is built from 11 residues. CDR3 coding DNA: TGCAGCGTTGCACAGAACTATGGCTACACCTTC. It translates to CSVAQNYGYTF.

The chain recombines TRBV7-9 with TRBJ2-3; D could derive from TRBD1 or TRBD2 (6 bases each). Germline V gene lookup returns CDR1 SEHNR and CDR2 FQNEAQ (reference sequence). The CDR3 loop spans 15 amino acids. Trimming left V 5 bases short and J 3 bases short, with 15 bases between. CDR3: CASSARGRGTDTQYF. CDR3 coding DNA: TGTGCCAGCAGCGCACGGGGGCGCGGGACAGATACGCAGTATTTT.

This clonotype appeared a few times. The rearrangement links TRBV4-1 to TRBJ1-5; tentatively, D is TRBD1 (6 bases). The V end was cut by 1 base, the J end by 4 bases, with 14 bases between. CDR3 length: 16 amino acids. Germline assignment: CDR1 MGHRA and CDR2 YSYEKL. The DNA for the CDR3 is TGCGCCAGCAGCCAAGTTCCGGGACACACTAATCAGCCCCAGCATTTT. Protein sequence: CASSQVPGHTNQPQHF.

The chain employs TRBV7-3 and TRBJ2-1; 9 bases align to TRBD2. CDR1 SGHTA and CDR2 FQGTGA come from the germline V gene. V lost 5 bases to trimming and J lost 0 bases; unmatched junction nucleotides: 5. This CDR3 is built from 16 residues. In DNA, the CDR3 is TGTGCCAGCAGCCCGACTAGCGGCCTCTCCTACAATGAGCAGTTCTTC. This encodes CASSPTSGLSYNEQFF.

This clonotype was counted many times. The V and J genes are TRBV7-2 and TRBJ2-1; D is unclear. Germline CDR1 reads SGHTA; CDR2 reads FQGNSA. Deletions cut 2 bases from V and 4 bases from J, with 15 bases between. The length of the CDR3 is 16 residues. CDR3 sequence reads: CASSLTIDLWYNEQFF. DNA of the CDR3: TGTGCCAGCAGCTTAACGATAGACTTATGGTACAATGAGCAGTTCTTC.

This clonotype has only one observation. The chain has TRBV29-1 and TRBJ2-3; D perhaps matches TRBD2 (5 bases). The germline V gene encodes CDR1 SQVTM and CDR2 ANQGSEA. The CDR3 spans 13 residues. The ends were cut back, 4 bases at V and 3 bases at J, with 11 bases in the middle. The DNA of the CDR3 is TGCAGCGTTGGGTCCCGGACTACAGATACGCAGTATTTT. Protein: CSVGSRTTDTQYF.

This clonotype was counted between two and nine times. The J gene is TRBJ1-1, the V gene TRBV7-8; D perhaps matches TRBD1 (5 bases). The germline CDR1 and CDR2 sequences are SGHVS and FQNEAQ. The CDR3 runs 14 residues. V was clipped by 1 base and J by 3 bases, with 9 bases between them. CDR3 amino acids: CASSLGGGYTEAFF. CDR3 sequence (DNA): TGTGCCAGCAGCTTAGGGGGGGGGTACACTGAAGCTTTCTTT.

V and J are TRBV7-2 and TRBJ2-5; D call uncertain. Germline V gene sequence: CDR1 SGHTA, CDR2 FQGNSA. The V and J ends lost 0 bases and 0 bases respectively, with 14 bases between them. There are 17 residues in the CDR3. Here the CDR3 reads CASSLALWGSYQETQYF. CDR3 nucleotides: TGTGCCAGCAGCTTAGCGCTTTGGGGATCGTACCAAGAGACCCAGTACTTC.

The chain couples TRBV6-5 to TRBJ2-2, with TRBD2 identical over 10 bases. The CDR3 spans 16 residues. The ends lost 6 bases at V and 7 bases at J; junction bases unmatched: 11. Per the germline V gene, CDR1 is MNHEY and CDR2 is SVGAGI. Written as DNA, the CDR3 is TGTGCCAGCAGCTTCGAGCGGGGGGGCCTGATCGGGGAGCTGTTTTTT. It encodes CASSFERGGLIGELFF.

This clonotype has more than one count but fewer than ten. J is TRBJ2-7 and V is TRBV9, with a possible D match to TRBD2 (5 bases). V was trimmed by 3 bases and J by 5 bases, leaving 15 bases between them. CDR3 length: 14 amino acids. The germline gives CDR1 SGDLS, CDR2 YYNGEE. The DNA of the CDR3 is TGTGCCAGCAGCGGCCGGCACGGGCGGGACGAGCAGTACTTC. Translated: CASSGRHGRDEQYF.

CDR3 DNA: TGTGCCAGCAGCCAAGAGTCGGGCAGAGCAGTAGATACGCAGTATTTT. Protein product: CASSQESGRAVDTQYF. The chain uses TRBV4-2 and TRBJ2-3; no definite D call. Germline lookup yields CDR1 LGHNA and CDR2 YNFKEQ. The CDR3 runs to 16 residues. Trimming stripped 0 bases from V and 5 bases from J, with 15 bases between.

The table lists this clonotype with a count of one. The V and J genes are TRBV24-1 and TRBJ2-7; the match to TRBD1 covers 8 bases. Looked up from germline, CDR1 is KGHDR and CDR2 is SFDVKD. This CDR3 spans 15 amino acids. V shed 4 bases and J 4 bases; nucleotides not matched to a gene: 8. The CDR3 loop is CATSESGTGGYEQYF. CDR3 DNA sequence: TGTGCCACCAGTGAATCCGGGACAGGAGGTTACGAGCAGTACTTC.

This rearrangement joins TRBV6-1 to TRBJ1-1, with a tentative D call TRBD1 (5 bases). V gave up 5 bases and J gave up 1 base, with 17 bases separating them. The CDR3 has 16 residues. From germline, CDR1 is MNHNS and CDR2 SASEGT. The CDR3 nucleotides read TGTGCCAGCAGTCAAAGGGCCCAGGGAACGAACACTGAAGCTTTCTTT. Translation: CASSQRAQGTNTEAFF.

J is TRBJ1-1 and V is TRBV7-2; possible D gene TRBD1, 5 bases. Trimming pared 5 bases from V and 3 bases from J, leaving 13 bases between. CDR1 is SGHTA, CDR2 FQGNSA, per germline. The CDR3 sequence is 14 residues long. The CDR3 is CASSGAWGDTEAFF. CDR3 bases: TGTGCCAGCAGCGGTGCCTGGGGGGACACTGAAGCTTTCTTT.

V usage is TRBV25-1 and J usage is TRBJ1-3; no firm D call. Germline V CDR1 and CDR2: MGHDK, SYGVNS. Deletions cut 1 base from V and 4 bases from J, with 11 bases between. This CDR3 region has 15 residues. As DNA, the CDR3 is TGTGCCAGCAGTGAATCGGTGGTCCTGGGAAACACCATATATTTT. As protein: CASSESVVLGNTIYF.

A few counts support this clonotype. This sequence joins TRBV6-5 and TRBJ1-2; no clear D. Trimming took 5 bases from V and 4 from J, leaving 11 bases between them. This CDR3 region has 13 residues. Germline CDR1 MNHEY, CDR2 SVGAGI. The CDR3 spells CASSGGRSYGYTF. CDR3 nucleotide sequence: TGTGCCAGCAGTGGAGGCAGGAGCTATGGCTACACCTTC.

The rearrangement links TRBV6-5 to TRBJ2-1; TRBD2 matches at 12 bases. V lost 4 bases and J lost 3; bases outside the gene matches: 10. CDR1 is MNHEY and CDR2 is SVGAGI in the germline V gene. CDR3 length: 18 amino acids. CDR3 sequence (DNA): TGTGCCAGCAGTTCCAGACTAGCGGGAGCGACCGTCTACAATGAGCAGTTCTTC. Residues: CASSSRLAGATVYNEQFF.

This rearrangement joins TRBV7-9 to TRBJ1-1; the D gene is possibly TRBD1 (5 bases). The CDR3 runs 14 residues. The ends were cut back, 6 bases at V and 0 bases at J, with 11 bases in the middle. Germline CDR1 is SEHNR and CDR2 is FQNEAQ (reference sequence). The DNA of the CDR3 is TGTGCCAGCAGGTCAGGGACCGTGAACACTGAAGCTTTCTTT. It specifies CASRSGTVNTEAFF.